A selection of T cell receptor beta chains follows, all from one sample in a study of blood T cell repertoires in COVID-19. Assay: immunoSEQ multiplex PCR; the TCRdb copy retains only in-frame clones and omits some. The table has 140,000 or so clones, approximately 89% seen once. Sequenced material: peripheral blood. These receptor sequences come from a human donor in a cohort sampled during active COVID-19. The CDR3 runs from the conserved cysteine through the conserved F or W. The order of the fields is V gene, D gene, J gene, clone size, CDR3 protein, CDR3 DNA. The D gene is left open where the match is weak. Clone size is not always given. Where it is, it says once, few, many or a class for expanded clones.

TRBV20-1,-,TRBJ2-7,-,CSASLPYPYEQYF,TGCAGTGCTAGTCTTCCCTATCCCTACGAGCAGTACTTC
TRBV6-1,-,TRBJ1-2,-,CASSGTGSTSNYGYTF,TGTGCCAGCAGTGGCACCGGGTCTACCTCTAACTATGGCTACACCTTC
TRBV6-5,-,TRBJ2-5,once,CASSYSPGLGGETQYF,TGTGCCAGCAGTTACTCCCCGGGCCTCGGGGGAGAGACCCAGTACTTC
TRBV25-1,-,TRBJ1-4,-,CASSEPGVTNEKLFF,TGTGCCAGCAGTGAACCCGGGGTAACTAATGAAAAACTGTTTTTT
TRBV14,-,TRBJ2-1,-,CASSQDRAGNNEQFF,TGTGCCAGCAGCCAAGATCGGGCGGGAAACAATGAGCAGTTCTTC
TRBV7-8,-,TRBJ2-1,-,CASSLVWASTDSSYNEQFF,TGTGCCAGCAGCTTAGTATGGGCAAGCACTGACAGCTCCTACAATGAGCAGTTCTTC
TRBV30,-,TRBJ2-6,once,CAWDRGSGANVLTF,TGTGCCTGGGATAGGGGGTCAGGGGCCAACGTCCTGACTTTC
TRBV29-1,-,TRBJ1-1,once,CSVQGGLNTEAFF,TGCAGCGTCCAAGGGGGATTGAACACTGAAGCTTTCTTT
TRBV4-2,-,TRBJ1-3,-,CASSQGRAQGLIGGNTIYF,TGTGCCAGCAGCCAGGGGAGGGCACAGGGCCTAATCGGTGGAAACACCATATATTTT
TRBV4-1,-,TRBJ1-1,-,CASSQVVGNTEAFF,TGCGCCAGCAGCCAAGTCGTCGGGAACACTGAAGCTTTCTTT
TRBV9,-,TRBJ2-1,-,CASSVDPGGSSYNEQFF,TGTGCCAGCAGCGTAGATCCAGGGGGGAGCTCCTACAATGAGCAGTTCTTC
TRBV19,-,TRBJ2-5,-,CASSRTGGVGDQYF,TGTGCCAGTAGTCGGACAGGAGGGGTGGGAGACCAGTACTTC
TRBV5-1,TRBD2,TRBJ2-1,-,CASSWTSGGGYNEQFF,TGCGCCAGCTCCTGGACTAGCGGGGGGGGCTACAATGAGCAGTTCTTC